What follows are 9 T cell receptor beta chains derived from one specimen sequenced in a study of T-cell memory formation after mild COVID-19. TCRdb analysed the 5' RACE reads with MiXCR anew, one entry per CDR3 protein. The sample includes 85,000 to 130,000 distinct CDR3 sequences, 15% to 20% of them seen just once. The sample comprised PBMCs or a T cell subset sorted from them (not recorded which). These receptor sequences come from an adult woman who had mild COVID-19 (a few samples of this study predate the infection). Cell type and time point are not known.

This clonotype was picked up a small number of times. V is TRBV6-1 and J is TRBJ2-2, with 7 bases fitting TRBD1. The CDR3 spans 15 residues. V dropped 1 base and J dropped 5; count of bases not matched to a gene: 4. Germline V gene lookup returns CDR1 MNHNS and CDR2 SASEGT. Here the CDR3 DNA reads TGTGCCAGCAGTGAAGTATTACAGGGGACCGGGGAGCTGTTTTTT. Translating it yields CASSEVLQGTGELFF.

The chain carries TRBV11-2 and TRBJ2-2, with D perhaps being TRBD1 or TRBD2 (5 bases each). Trimming took 8 bases from V and 6 from J, leaving 10 bases between them. The CDR3 length is 12 residues. From germline, CDR1 is SGHAT and CDR2 FQNNGV. The DNA for the CDR3 is TGTGCCAGCCATCAGGGACCCGGGGAGCTGTTTTTT. Its translation is CASHQGPGELFF. Drawing the rest from reference TRBV11-2 and TRBJ2-2, the complete variable domain is EAGVAQSPRYKIIEKRQSVAFWCNPISGHATLYWYQQILGQGPKLLIQFQNNGVVDDSQLPKDRFSAERLKGVDSTLKIQPAKLEDSAVYLCASHQGPGELFFGEGSRLTVL.

A few counts support this clonotype. The V and J genes are TRBV4-2 and TRBJ2-3; TRBD2 might be the D (6 bases). V was pared by 2 bases and J by 0 bases, with 15 bases between. The CDR3 has 17 amino acids. CDR1 and CDR2 from the germline V gene are LGHNA and YNFKEQ. CDR3 amino acids: CASSQRHLGLSTDTQYF. In nucleotides, the CDR3 is TGTGCCAGCAGCCAACGACATCTGGGACTTAGCACAGATACGCAGTATTTT.

This clonotype has just a few counts. J is TRBJ2-3 and V is TRBV7-9; D remains unclear. The V gene lost 4 bases and the J gene lost 3 bases, with 8 bases spanning the gap. The CDR3 is 13 amino acids. The germline V gene encodes CDR1 SEHNR and CDR2 FQNEAQ (reference sequence). DNA of the CDR3: TGTGCCAGCAGCTCCCCTATGACAGATACGCAGTATTTT. Its translation is CASSSPMTDTQYF.

The J gene is TRBJ1-1, the V gene TRBV4-1; no reliable D call. Germline loops: CDR1 MGHRA, CDR2 YSYEKL. The CDR3 is 14 residues long. Trimming pared 0 bases from V and 5 bases from J, leaving 10 bases between. As DNA, the CDR3 is TGCGCCAGCAGCCAAGAGGTAAGGGTGACTGAAGCTTTCTTT. Its protein is CASSQEVRVTEAFF.

This sequence joins TRBV7-9 and TRBJ1-2; 7 bases align to TRBD1. This CDR3 has 13 residues. Per the germline V gene, CDR1 is SEHNR and CDR2 is FQNEAQ (reference sequence). V gave up 3 bases and J gave up 5 bases; unmatched junction bases: 3. Written as DNA, the CDR3 is TGTGCCAGCAGCTTCGGGACAGCTTATGGCTACACCTTC. This codes for CASSFGTAYGYTF.

This clonotype has just a few counts. The V call is TRBV30, the J call TRBJ2-1, with a weak D call TRBD2 (5 bases). The CDR3 length is 16 residues. Germline CDR1 GTSNPN, CDR2 SVGIG (reference sequence). V shed 1 base and J shed 4 bases, with 17 bases lying between them. The CDR3 DNA reads TGTGCCTGGAGTGGAGAGACTAATCGGTATTACAATGAGCAGTTCTTC. It specifies CAWSGETNRYYNEQFF.

The chain employs TRBV4-3 and TRBJ2-2, with TRBD1 matching over 7 bases. The V gene end was trimmed by 1 base and the J gene end by 4 bases; junction bases not matched to a gene: 27. From germline, CDR1 is LGHNA and CDR2 YSLEER. The CDR3 length is 23 residues. CDR3 bases: TGCGCCAGCAGCCAAGGAGCCGAAGGGATTGTCTTTGGGCGACAGGGCCCCACCGGGGAGCTGTTTTTT. As protein: CASSQGAEGIVFGRQGPTGELFF.

The chain employs TRBV7-6 and TRBJ2-3; D remains ambiguous. The CDR3 is 15 amino acids. In germline, CDR1 is SGHVS, CDR2 FNYEAQ. The V gene lost 5 bases and the J gene lost 2 bases, with 14 bases spanning the gap. The CDR3 nucleotides read TGTGCCAGCAGCCCCCACTTCGTCGTCACAGATACGCAGTATTTT. This codes for CASSPHFVVTDTQYF.